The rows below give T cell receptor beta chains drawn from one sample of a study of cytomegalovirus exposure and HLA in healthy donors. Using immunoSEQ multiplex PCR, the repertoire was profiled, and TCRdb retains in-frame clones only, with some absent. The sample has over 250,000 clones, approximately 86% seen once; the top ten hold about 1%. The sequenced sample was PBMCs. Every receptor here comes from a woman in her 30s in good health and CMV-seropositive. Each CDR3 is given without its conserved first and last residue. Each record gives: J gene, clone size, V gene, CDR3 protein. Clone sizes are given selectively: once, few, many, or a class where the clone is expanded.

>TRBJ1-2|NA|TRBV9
ASRDRDYGYT
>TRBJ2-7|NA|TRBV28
ASSLVHSHYEQY
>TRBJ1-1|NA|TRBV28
ASSQTPNTEAF
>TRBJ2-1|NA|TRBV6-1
ASSGDSQQF
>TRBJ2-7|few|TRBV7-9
ASSLRSADYEQY
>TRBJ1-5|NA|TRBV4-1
ASSQDPGASNQPQH
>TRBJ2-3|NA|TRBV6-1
ASSDWGLVDTQY
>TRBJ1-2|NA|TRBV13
ASSLGWGDPNGYT
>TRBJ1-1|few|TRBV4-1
ASSQRQLNTEAF
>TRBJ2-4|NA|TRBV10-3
AISESGGLAKNIQY
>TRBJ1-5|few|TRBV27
ASSLAGNQPQH
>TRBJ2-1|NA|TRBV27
ASSSGTGRYEQF
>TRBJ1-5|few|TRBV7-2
ASSPTGLGNQPQH
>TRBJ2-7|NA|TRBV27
ASSQLGQVTYEQY
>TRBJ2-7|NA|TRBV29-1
SVEAQGGNEQY
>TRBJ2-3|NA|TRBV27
ASSLAGGRADTQY
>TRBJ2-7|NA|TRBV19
ASSIISEGEQY
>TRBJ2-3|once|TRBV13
ASSLGFSGGTDTQY
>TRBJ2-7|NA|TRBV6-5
ASSYKLAWAYEQY
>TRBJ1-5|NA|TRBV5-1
ASSLEGGQPQH
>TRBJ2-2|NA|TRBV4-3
ASSQASSGANTGELF
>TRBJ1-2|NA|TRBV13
ASSLGLGQGDYGYT
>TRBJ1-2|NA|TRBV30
AWSVLWGYGYT
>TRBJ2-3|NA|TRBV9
ASSEGGTDFADTQY
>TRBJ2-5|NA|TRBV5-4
ASSLVGSGGAGETQY
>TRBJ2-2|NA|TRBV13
ASSPQGLAGNTGELF
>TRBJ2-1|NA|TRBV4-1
ASSQDPGRSYNEQF
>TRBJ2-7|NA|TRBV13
ASSADRGNEQY
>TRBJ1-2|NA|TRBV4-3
ASSTGLQANYGYT
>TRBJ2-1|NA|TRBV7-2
ASSLQTGTHNNEQF
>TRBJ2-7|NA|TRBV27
ASSLTRTSYEQY
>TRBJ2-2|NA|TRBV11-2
ASSSLRASAGELF
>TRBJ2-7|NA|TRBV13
ASTPGRGYEQY
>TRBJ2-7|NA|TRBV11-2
ASSLVWTESYEQY
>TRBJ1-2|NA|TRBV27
ASSNLGGYYGYT
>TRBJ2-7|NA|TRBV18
ASSPPSNRFDSYEQY
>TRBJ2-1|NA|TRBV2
ASRGARGHDEQF
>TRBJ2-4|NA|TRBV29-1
SVIPPLAKNIQY
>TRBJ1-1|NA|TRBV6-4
ASSEGTGRTEAF
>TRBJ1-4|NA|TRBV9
ASSVVGQGGEKLF
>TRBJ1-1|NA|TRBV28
ASSAGYRHSEAF